This T cell receptor beta chain appears in the sequencing data of a study of T cells in women clearing cervical HPV infection. Study details: Case blood was drawn when the lesion was first found; control blood after infection became undetectable. Study findings and constraints: It is unknown whether associations predate infection; no effector/memory or HPV-specific sorting. TRBV6-7 relative abundance averaged roughly 0.099% in cases and 0.15% to 0.2% in controls.

The repertoire was sequenced with immunoSEQ multiplex PCR; TCRdb's copy has only in-frame clones and lacks some. This sample's table reports approximately 18,000 clones. MY09/MY11 PCR detected cervical HPV DNA; dot-blot assigned genotypes. To note about this clone: Antigen unknown. Coverage ceases 3 residues before the CDR3 finishes, and the germline J gene fills in the end.

In germline, CDR1 is SGHVS, CDR2 FNYEAQ. CDR3 length: 15 amino acids. The trim removed 6 bases at V and 9 bases at J, leaving 10 bases unmatched. The clonotype comes from a woman aged 18 to 69 with a cervical HPV16 infection that either progressed to CIN3+ or cleared (not recorded which). Sequences were obtained from blood buffy coat. The chain combines TRBV7-6 with TRBJ2-1; 11 positions match TRBD2. The CDR3 protein is CASRPTSGDLGEQFF. The CDR3 bases that were read are TGTGCCAGCAGACCGACTAGCGGGGATCTCGGTGAG.